These 19 T cell receptor beta chains share one sample of origin, sequenced in a study of blood T cell repertoires in COVID-19. Profiling relied on immunoSEQ multiplex PCR, and the TCRdb table lists in-frame clones only, not all of them. The sample includes roughly 380,000 clones, about 85% of them seen just once. What was sequenced was peripheral blood. These receptors came from a woman between 18 and 30 years old with acute or convalescent COVID-19.

On this clone: The same CDR3 arises from other DNA sequences in this sample as well. This chain connects TRBV28 to TRBJ2-2; D not resolved. The V gene lost 6 bases and the J gene lost 5 bases, with 7 bases spanning the gap. This CDR3 contains 12 residues. CDR1 is MDHEN and CDR2 is SYDVKM in the germline V gene. The CDR3 loop reads CASSLLTGELFF. DNA for the CDR3: TGTGCCAGCAGCCTACTTACCGGGGAGCTGTTTTTT. The full variable domain, in which reference TRBV28 and TRBJ2-2 provide the parts outside the CDR3, is DVKVTQSSRYLVKRTGEKVFLECVQDMDHENMFWYRQDPGLGLRLIYFSYDVKMKEKGDIPEGYSVSREKKERFSLILESASTNQTSMYLCASSLLTGELFFGEGSRLTVL.

V is TRBV7-3 and J is TRBJ1-4, with D perhaps matching TRBD1 (6 bases). Trimming took off 3 bases at V and 3 bases at J, with 14 bases between the two ends. This CDR3 region has 16 residues. The germline V gene has CDR1 SGHTA and CDR2 FQGTGA. The CDR3 DNA reads as TGTGCCAGCAGCTTCCGACAGGTCTGGGCTAATGAAAAACTGTTTTTT. It encodes CASSFRQVWANEKLFF.

This sequence joins TRBV18 and TRBJ1-2; perhaps TRBD1 as D (5 bases). Germline CDR1 is KGHSH and CDR2 is LQKENI. The CDR3 has 16 residues. V gave up 3 bases and J gave up 7 bases, with 21 bases separating them. DNA of the CDR3: TGTGCCAGCTCACCGATGGAGGGTAATATCGGGGGTGGCTACACCTTC. Translated, it gives CASSPMEGNIGGGYTF.

The rearrangement joins TRBV2 to TRBJ1-2; a possible D gene is TRBD1 (6 bases). V lost 1 base, J lost 7 bases, and 13 bases lay in between. The CDR3 runs to 14 residues. Germline V gene lookup returns CDR1 SNHLY and CDR2 FYNNEI. The CDR3: CASSEGAGDGGYTF. DNA of the CDR3: TGTGCCAGCAGTGAAGGGGCAGGGGATGGTGGCTACACCTTC.

This chain links TRBV6-5 with TRBJ1-2; the D is unclear. V was shortened by 5 bases and J by 5 bases, with 15 bases between the two germline ends. This CDR3 contains 14 residues. Germline-derived CDR1 and CDR2 are MNHEY and SVGAGI. The CDR3 region has the DNA TGTGCCAGCAGTCCCGTGGAGGGTATTTATGGCTACACCTTC. Amino acid sequence: CASSPVEGIYGYTF.

The V and J genes are TRBV28 and TRBJ2-5, with TRBD1 identical over 11 bases. V trimming: 7 bases; J trimming: 5 bases; junction bases outside the gene matches: 15. Looked up from germline, CDR1 is MDHEN and CDR2 is SYDVKM. The CDR3 is 17 amino acids. CDR3 loop: CASNQPLGQGARETQYF. The DNA for the CDR3 is TGTGCCAGCAATCAACCTCTCGGACAGGGGGCCAGGGAGACCCAGTACTTC.

The table lists this clone with a count of one. The genes are TRBV11-2 and TRBJ1-1; the D gene is possibly TRBD1 (6 bases). V was cut by 6 bases and J by 0 bases, with 14 bases left in between. Per germline, CDR1 SGHAT and CDR2 FQNNGV. This CDR3 has 15 amino acids. The CDR3 here is CASSGGNHMNTEAFF. CDR3 nucleotide sequence: TGTGCCAGCAGTGGGGGCAACCACATGAACACTGAAGCTTTCTTT.

CDR3 residues: CASSLSPSGEGETQYF. In DNA form, the CDR3 reads TGCGCCAGCAGCTTAAGTCCTAGCGGGGAAGGGGAGACCCAGTACTTC. The J gene is TRBJ2-5, the V gene TRBV5-1; 9 nucleotides line up with TRBD2. This CDR3 spans 16 amino acids. V was pared by 2 bases and J by 5 bases, with 10 bases of the junction left unmatched. CDR1 SGHRS and CDR2 YFSETQ come from the germline V gene.

CDR3 DNA: TGTGCCAGCGGGGCTTATGGACCCAACTATGGCTACACCTTC. It codes for CASGAYGPNYGYTF. The chain has TRBV6-5 and TRBJ1-2; maybe TRBD1 (5 bases). The ends were cut back, 8 bases at V and 2 bases at J, with 15 bases in the middle. From germline, CDR1 is MNHEY and CDR2 SVGAGI. The CDR3 totals 14 residues.

This clone appeared once. The gene calls are TRBV5-4 and TRBJ2-1; TRBD1 agrees at 8 bases. Unmatched junction bases numbered 9, after V lost 4 bases and J lost 0 bases. CDR1 is SGHNT, CDR2 YYREEE, per germline (reference sequence). The CDR3 length is 17 residues. The DNA for the CDR3 is TGTGCCAGCAGCGCACGGGACAGGCTATACTCCTACAATGAGCAGTTCTTC. It encodes CASSARDRLYSYNEQFF.

This sequence joins TRBV7-3 and TRBJ2-2, with D tentatively TRBD2 (6 bases). Looked up from germline, CDR1 is SGHTA and CDR2 is FQGTGA. With 4 bases removed from V and 10 bases from J, the gap between germline ends came to 13 bases. CDR3 length: 13 amino acids. The DNA of the CDR3 is TGTGCCAGCAGCTCAGGGACTCAGGAGGAGCTGTTTTTT. The encoded protein is CASSSGTQEELFF.

This rearrangement joins TRBV18 to TRBJ1-3; TRBD1 matches at 7 bases. The V and J ends lost 6 bases and 2 bases, in that order; junction bases with no gene match: 10. The germline CDR1 and CDR2 sequences are KGHSH and LQKENI. The CDR3 loop spans 16 amino acids. The CDR3 DNA follows: TGTGCCAGCTCTCCGCCTGACAGGGCCACTGGAAACACCATATATTTT. Translated, it gives CASSPPDRATGNTIYF.

This rearrangement joins TRBV5-1 to TRBJ1-2; 9 bases fit TRBD1. CDR1 is SGHRS, CDR2 YFSETQ, per germline. The V gene end was trimmed by 4 bases and the J gene end by 5 bases; junction bases not matched to a gene: 6. The CDR3 length is 14 residues. CDR3 bases: TGCGCCAGCAGCGCTACCGGGACAGGGTATGGCTACACCTTC. Translation gives CASSATGTGYGYTF.

This chain joins TRBV6-5 and TRBJ1-5, with D unclear. From germline, CDR1 is MNHEY and CDR2 SVGAGI. V was pared by 6 bases and J by 4 bases, with 16 bases between. This CDR3 has 15 residues. Written as DNA, the CDR3 is TGTGCCAGCAGCTATGGGCGAGGGAGTAATCAGCCCCAGCATTTT. Amino acid sequence: CASSYGRGSNQPQHF.

This clone came up a few times. This sequence joins TRBV28 and TRBJ1-5, with D perhaps matching TRBD1 (6 bases). V shed 5 bases and J shed 4 bases, with 21 bases lying between them. The CDR3 length is 17 residues. Germline CDR1 is MDHEN and CDR2 is SYDVKM. The CDR3, as DNA: TGTGCCAGCAGTCCTGCTGGGGGCTACTGGGCAAATCAGCCCCAGCATTTT. Protein: CASSPAGGYWANQPQHF. The variable domain in full, completed from reference TRBV28 and TRBJ1-5, reads DVKVTQSSRYLVKRTGEKVFLECVQDMDHENMFWYRQDPGLGLRLIYFSYDVKMKEKGDIPEGYSVSREKKERFSLILESASTNQTSMYLCASSPAGGYWANQPQHFGDGTRLSIL.

The V and J genes are TRBV28 and TRBJ1-5, with TRBD1 as a possible D gene (6 bases). The CDR3 length is 14 residues. V lost 9 bases and J 0 bases, leaving 12 bases between the germline ends. In germline, CDR1 is MDHEN, CDR2 SYDVKM. CDR3 bases: TGTGCCAGTGCCCAGGGGTTTAGCAATCAGCCCCAGCATTTT. Its protein product is CASAQGFSNQPQHF.

The V and J genes are TRBV3-1 (or the pseudogene TRBV3-2) and TRBJ2-5, with 8 bases that match TRBD2. The CDR3 loop spans 14 amino acids. Germline CDR1 LGHDT, CDR2 YNNKEL (reference sequence). J lost 6 bases, V lost 1 base, and 4 bases had no gene match. CDR3 nucleotides: TGTGCCAGCAGCCAAGGCGGTAGCGGGAAGACCCAGTACTTC. It codes for CASSQGGSGKTQYF.

In its sample, this clone was seen a few times. The chain is built from TRBV29-1 and TRBJ1-2; 8 nucleotides match TRBD1. The CDR3 consists of 16 residues. J gave up 0 bases and V 2 bases, and 8 bases lay outside the gene matches. From germline, CDR1 is SQVTM and CDR2 ANQGSEA. The CDR3 sequence: CSVERGTGPTNYGYTF. The CDR3 nucleotides are TGCAGCGTTGAACGCGGGACAGGACCTACTAACTATGGCTACACCTTC.

A word on this clone: The sample has other DNA sequences that encode this CDR3 too. The chain's CDR3 is CASSSSGQETQYF. Here the CDR3 DNA reads TGTGCCAGCAGCTCTTCGGGCCAAGAGACCCAGTACTTC. This chain connects TRBV7-3 to TRBJ2-5; D is unresolved. The germline V and J ends were trimmed by 4 bases and 1 base, with 7 bases remaining between them. The CDR3 is 13 amino acids. In germline, CDR1 is SGHTA, CDR2 FQGTGA.